This T cell receptor (beta chain) was obtained from a study of blood T cell repertoires in COVID-19. Whole-study context: Sites across the United States, Italy and Spain contributed samples from acute and convalescent COVID-19.

The CDR3 length is 13 residues. Trimming took 0 bases from V and 7 from J, leaving 6 bases between them. Germline V gives CDR1 SGHVS, CDR2 FQNEAQ. In the original analysis: Reference gene primer amplification in the assay estimated nucleated cell counts. Assay: immunoSEQ multiplex PCR; the TCRdb copy retains only in-frame clones and omits some. Clone size and V and J calls were adopted from that table, with D and trimming inferred from the DNA. The repertoire holds around 32,000 clones, approximately 93% seen once, with approximately 0.88% in the top ten. The rearrangement joins TRBV7-8 to TRBJ2-2; D is undetermined. Material for sequencing was peripheral blood. This receptor was identified in a male donor with active COVID-19. CDR3 sequence reads: CASSLARNGELFF. CDR3 nucleotide sequence: TGTGCCAGCAGCTTAGCGAGGAACGGGGAGCTGTTTTTT.